The TCR beta chain under discussion was sequenced for a study of T-cell memory formation after mild COVID-19. Study-level findings and limits: SARS-CoV-2 specificity was not confirmed for second-wave clones peaking on day 37.

Turning to this clonotype: Its antigen remains unidentified.

Using constant-segment primers, 5'RACE produced TCR alpha and TCR beta cDNA libraries carrying sample barcodes and UMIs. TCRdb re-analysed the 5' RACE reads in MiXCR, keeping a single row per CDR3 protein. The repertoire holds about 170,000 distinct CDR3 sequences, with 10% to 15% as singletons. Germline-derived CDR1 and CDR2 are DFQATT and SNEGSKA (reference sequence). Trimming stripped 4 bases from V and 12 bases from J, with 12 bases between. The CDR3 is made up of 10 amino acids. The rearrangement links TRBV20-1 to TRBJ1-2; tentatively, D is TRBD1 (6 bases). Sequencing was carried out using PBMCs or a T cell subset sorted from them (not recorded which). The receptor was isolated from a man younger than 30 who had mild COVID-19 (a few samples of this study predate the infection). Cell type and time point are not known. This CDR3 reads CSAIGTRDTF. The CDR3 DNA follows: TGCAGTGCTATCGGGACAAGGGACACCTTC.